The rows below give T cell receptor beta chains drawn from one sample of a study of blood T cell repertoires in COVID-19. Libraries were prepared by immunoSEQ multiplex PCR; TCRdb keeps only in-frame clonotypes and omits some of them. This sample yields around 70,000 clones, of which around 80% are seen a single time; 15% to 20% belongs to the top ten. The sequenced sample consisted of peripheral blood. The receptors were sampled from a man in his 70s who had recovered from COVID-19. Each CDR3 is given with its conserved first and last residue. Each record gives: CDR3 length, clone size, V gene, J gene, D gene, CDR3 DNA, CDR3 protein. D genes are given only for firm matches. Size tells how often a clone was seen (once, few, many) or the class of an expanded clone, and some rows leave it out.

15	-	TRBV30	TRBJ1-2	TRBD1	TGTGCCTGGAGCCCAGGACAGGGCATTAACTATGGCTACACCTTC	CAWSPGQGINYGYTF
11	-	TRBV30	TRBJ2-5	-	TGTGCCTGGAGTGCCCCGGAGACCCAGTACTTC	CAWSAPETQYF
15	once	TRBV7-2	TRBJ2-1	TRBD2	TGTGCCAGCAGCTACGGACTAGCGGGGGGAACCAGGTCGTTCTTC	CASSYGLAGGTRSFF
15	-	TRBV6-5	TRBJ2-2	TRBD1	TGTGCCAGCAGCCCCGGGACAGAGAACACCGGGGAGCTGTTTTTT	CASSPGTENTGELFF
11	-	TRBV12-3/TRBV12-4	TRBJ2-3	-	TGTGCCAGCAGTTCGTTAGATACGCAGTATTTT	CASSSLDTQYF
14	-	TRBV19	TRBJ2-1	-	TGTGCCAGTAGGGGGGCTAGCGGTTACAATGAGCAGTTCTTC	CASRGASGYNEQFF
15	-	TRBV6-2/TRBV6-3	TRBJ1-1	-	TGTGCCAGCAGTTATGACGAGGGTGGCAGGCCTGAAGCTTTCTTT	CASSYDEGGRPEAFF
15	-	TRBV10-3	TRBJ2-2	TRBD1	TGTGCCATCCGCGAGGGACAGGGGGACACCGGGGAGCTGTTTTTT	CAIREGQGDTGELFF
14	-	TRBV2	TRBJ2-3	TRBD2	TGTGCCAGCAGCCGGGACTATAGCACAGATACGCAGTATTTT	CASSRDYSTDTQYF
14	-	TRBV19	TRBJ2-3	TRBD2	TGTGCCAGTAGTGCGGGGGGTGGGACAGATACGCAGTATTTT	CASSAGGGTDTQYF
15	many	TRBV5-6	TRBJ2-3	-	TGTGCCAGCAGCTTGGGCGGGGACCCAACAGATACGCAGTATTTT	CASSLGGDPTDTQYF
13	-	TRBV30	TRBJ2-7	-	TGTGCCTGGGACAGAGATCTCTCCTACGAGCAGTACTTC	CAWDRDLSYEQYF
15	once	TRBV6-5	TRBJ2-7	-	TGTGCCAGCAGTTACTCCGGACAAAGCTCCTACGAGCAGTACTTC	CASSYSGQSSYEQYF
14	-	TRBV29-1	TRBJ1-2	TRBD1	TGCAGCGTGGGATCCGGGACAGGGAGTTCAGGCTACACCTTC	CSVGSGTGSSGYTF
13	-	TRBV5-1	TRBJ2-7	-	TGCGCCAGCAGCTTGGGGAGCACCTACGAGCAGTACTTC	CASSLGSTYEQYF
15	-	TRBV27	TRBJ2-1	TRBD1	TGTGCCAGCAGTCCAATCGGACAGGGGATCGATGAGCAGTTCTTC	CASSPIGQGIDEQFF
14	-	TRBV19	TRBJ2-7	-	TGTGCCAGTAGTATTGGCCCAAACAGGTGGGAGCAGTACTTC	CASSIGPNRWEQYF
14	-	TRBV4-3	TRBJ1-5	-	TGCGCCAGCAGCCCATCTACGGGGAATCAGCCCCAGCATTTT	CASSPSTGNQPQHF
12	-	TRBV11-3	TRBJ1-1	-	TGTGCCAGCTCCGGGGATAAAACTGAAGCTTTCTTT	CASSGDKTEAFF
13	few	TRBV28	TRBJ2-5	TRBD1	TGTGCCAGCAGTGGGACAGTAGGGGAGACCCAGTACTTC	CASSGTVGETQYF
13	-	TRBV3-1/TRBV3-2	TRBJ2-2	-	TGTGCCAGCAGGCGGGACTCCTCCGGGGAGCTGTTTTTT	CASRRDSSGELFF
12	few	TRBV7-9	TRBJ2-7	TRBD1	TGTGCCAGCAGCCCGACAGGGGTCGAGCAGTACTTC	CASSPTGVEQYF
13	-	TRBV19	TRBJ2-1	-	TGTGCCAGTACACAGGGTCCCCACAATGAGCAGTTCTTC	CASTQGPHNEQFF
14	-	TRBV6-2/TRBV6-3	TRBJ2-5	-	TGTGCCAGCAGTTATTTCGGGGGTTCGGAGACCCAGTACTTC	CASSYFGGSETQYF
12	-	TRBV29-1	TRBJ2-7	-	TGCAGCGTTGATCGGGCAGGGTCCGAGCAGTACTTC	CSVDRAGSEQYF
15	-	TRBV7-2	TRBJ2-1	TRBD2	TGTGCCAGCAGCTTATGGGCTAGCGGAAACAATGAGCAGTTCTTC	CASSLWASGNNEQFF
13	-	TRBV11-2	TRBJ2-7	-	TGTGCCAGCAGCGGTGACACCTCCTACGAGCAGTACTTC	CASSGDTSYEQYF
16	-	TRBV6-2/TRBV6-3	TRBJ2-1	TRBD2	TGTGCCAGCAGTTACCCCCTCGGGGGGGAAATCAATGAGCAGTTCTTC	CASSYPLGGEINEQFF
14	few	TRBV11-2	TRBJ2-2	-	TGTGCCAGCAGCGTACAGCCGAACACCGGGGAGCTGTTTTTT	CASSVQPNTGELFF
16	few	TRBV10-3	TRBJ1-1	-	TGTGCCATCAGTGGGGGAATCACAGGGCGGAACACTGAAGCTTTCTTT	CAISGGITGRNTEAFF
11	-	TRBV7-2	TRBJ1-2	-	TGTGCCAGCAGCTCTACAGTGGGCTACACCTTC	CASSSTVGYTF
14	-	TRBV18	TRBJ1-1	-	TGTGCCAGCTCACCTGGGGCTTTGAACACTGAAGCTTTCTTT	CASSPGALNTEAFF
14	-	TRBV29-1	TRBJ2-7	TRBD2	TGCAGCGTTGGGGGGGCGGGGGGGAGCTACGAGCAGTACTTC	CSVGGAGGSYEQYF
13	once	TRBV7-2	TRBJ1-2	TRBD1	TGTGCCAGCAGCAACCGGGACAGCTATGGCTACACCTTC	CASSNRDSYGYTF
12	-	TRBV10-2	TRBJ2-5	TRBD1	TGCGCCAGCAGTACAGGGGGGGAGACCCAGTACTTC	CASSTGGETQYF